The clone carrying this T cell receptor beta chain showed up just once. Its antigen is currently unknown. This entry comes from a study of T cell repertoires in cytomegalovirus infection. Study-level information: CMV infection plus the matching HLA type was flagged by public TCR beta signatures. Findings and limits, study-wide: Totalled public TCR beta family frequency picked out people who carried CMV plus the relevant HLA.

The CDR3 loop spans 16 amino acids. The V end was cut by 6 bases, the J end by 0 bases, with 16 bases between. The germline gives CDR1 MDHEN, CDR2 SYDVKM. MiXCR was run by TCRdb on the reads, yielding one entry per CDR3 protein. Of a few hundred thousand distinct CDR3 sequences in the sample, about a sixth are singletons; the top ten hold approximately 51%. The specimen sequenced was CD8+ T cells from PBMCs. The chain recombines TRBV28 with TRBJ2-3; D call uncertain. The TCR comes from a human donor in good health (CMV status not recorded). Some clones in this sample may be carry-over from other donors' samples. CDR3 bases: TGTGCCAGCAGAAAGCCTACGACACCGAGCACAGATACGCAGTATTTT. Encoded protein: CASRKPTTPSTDTQYF.